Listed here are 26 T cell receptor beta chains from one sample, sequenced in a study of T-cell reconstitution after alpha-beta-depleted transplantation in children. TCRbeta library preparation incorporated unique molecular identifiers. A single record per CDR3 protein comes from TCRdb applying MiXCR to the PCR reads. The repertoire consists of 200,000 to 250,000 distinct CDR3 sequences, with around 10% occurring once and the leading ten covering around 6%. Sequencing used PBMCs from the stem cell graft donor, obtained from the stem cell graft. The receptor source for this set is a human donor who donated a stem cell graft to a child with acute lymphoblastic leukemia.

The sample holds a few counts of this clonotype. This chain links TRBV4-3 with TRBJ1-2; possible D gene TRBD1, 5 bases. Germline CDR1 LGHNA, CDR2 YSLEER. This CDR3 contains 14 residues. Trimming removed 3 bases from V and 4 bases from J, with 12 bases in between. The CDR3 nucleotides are TGCGCCAGCAGCCATACTGGGGGTGGCTATGGCTACACCTTC. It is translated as CASSHTGGGYGYTF.

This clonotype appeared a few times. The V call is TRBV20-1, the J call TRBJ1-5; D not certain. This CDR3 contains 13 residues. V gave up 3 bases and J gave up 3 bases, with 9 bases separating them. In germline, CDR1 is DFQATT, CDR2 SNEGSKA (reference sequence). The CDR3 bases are TGCAGTGCTAGTTGGGAATTCAATCAGCCCCAGCATTTT. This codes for CSASWEFNQPQHF.

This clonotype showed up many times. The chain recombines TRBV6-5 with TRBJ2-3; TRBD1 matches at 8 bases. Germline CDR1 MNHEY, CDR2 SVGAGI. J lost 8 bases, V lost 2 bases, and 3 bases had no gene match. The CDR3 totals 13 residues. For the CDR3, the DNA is TGTGCCAGCAGTTACACACAGGGGGGTACGCAGTATTTT. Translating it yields CASSYTQGGTQYF.

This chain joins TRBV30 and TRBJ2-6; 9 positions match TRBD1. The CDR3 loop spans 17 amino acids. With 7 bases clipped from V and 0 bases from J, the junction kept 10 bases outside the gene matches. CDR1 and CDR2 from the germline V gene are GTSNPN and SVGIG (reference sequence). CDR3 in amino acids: CASPVGTGHSGANVLTF. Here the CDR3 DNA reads TGTGCCTCGCCGGTAGGGACAGGGCACTCTGGGGCCAACGTCCTGACTTTC.

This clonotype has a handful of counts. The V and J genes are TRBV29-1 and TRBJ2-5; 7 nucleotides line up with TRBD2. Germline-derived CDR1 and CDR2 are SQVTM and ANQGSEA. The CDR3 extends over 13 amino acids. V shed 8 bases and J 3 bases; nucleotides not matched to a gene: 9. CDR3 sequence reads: CSLGGGGEETQYF. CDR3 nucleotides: TGCAGCCTGGGTGGCGGGGGAGAAGAGACCCAGTACTTC.

The CDR3 here is CASSYILSVRGPTEAFF. In DNA, the CDR3 is TGTGCCAGCAGTTACATCCTTTCTGTCAGGGGGCCCACTGAAGCTTTCTTT. The V call is TRBV16, the J call TRBJ1-1; TRBD1 aligns across 8 bases. Losses at the gene ends were 6 bases for V and 4 bases for J; bases not matched to a gene: 16. Germline values: CDR1 KGHSY, CDR2 FQNENV. CDR3 length: 17 residues.

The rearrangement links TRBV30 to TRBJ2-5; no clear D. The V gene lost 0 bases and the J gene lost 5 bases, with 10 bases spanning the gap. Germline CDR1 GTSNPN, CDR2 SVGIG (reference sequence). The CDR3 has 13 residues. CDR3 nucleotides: TGTGCCTGGAGTGTGGTTGGGAAGGAGACCCAGTACTTC. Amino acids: CAWSVVGKETQYF.

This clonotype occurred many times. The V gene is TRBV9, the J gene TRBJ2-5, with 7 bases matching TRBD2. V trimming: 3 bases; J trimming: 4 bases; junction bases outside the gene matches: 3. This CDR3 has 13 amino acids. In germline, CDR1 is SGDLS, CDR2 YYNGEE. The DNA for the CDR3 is TGTGCCAGCAGCGGGGGGGGTGGAGAGACCCAGTACTTC. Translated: CASSGGGGETQYF.

The CDR3 loop is CASSQRDSRREKLFF. Written as DNA, the CDR3 is TGTGCCAGCAGCCAGAGGGACAGTCGTCGGGAAAAACTGTTTTTT. The chain carries TRBV3-1 and TRBJ1-4, with 7 bases aligning to TRBD1. J lost 8 bases, V lost 3 bases, and 9 bases had no gene match. CDR1 and CDR2 from the germline V gene are LGHDT and YNNKEL (reference sequence). The CDR3 is 15 amino acids.

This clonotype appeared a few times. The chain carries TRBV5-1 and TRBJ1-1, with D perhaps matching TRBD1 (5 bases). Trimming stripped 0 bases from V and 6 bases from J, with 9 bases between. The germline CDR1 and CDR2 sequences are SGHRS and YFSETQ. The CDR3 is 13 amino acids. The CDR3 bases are TGCGCCAGCAGCTTGGTTGGGGACCCTGAAGCTTTCTTT. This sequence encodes CASSLVGDPEAFF.

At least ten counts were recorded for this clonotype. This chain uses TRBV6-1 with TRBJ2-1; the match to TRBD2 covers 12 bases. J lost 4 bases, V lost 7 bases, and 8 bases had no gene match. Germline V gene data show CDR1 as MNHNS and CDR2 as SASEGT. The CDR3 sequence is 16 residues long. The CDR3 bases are TGTGCCAGCATCCTCAAGACTAGCGGGGGATACAATGAGCAGTTCTTC. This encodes CASILKTSGGYNEQFF.

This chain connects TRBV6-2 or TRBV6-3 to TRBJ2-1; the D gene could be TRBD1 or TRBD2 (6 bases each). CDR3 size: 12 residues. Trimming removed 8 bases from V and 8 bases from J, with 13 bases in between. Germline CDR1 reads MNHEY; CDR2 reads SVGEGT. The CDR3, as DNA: TGTGCCAGCTGGGGGGCCGTCCATGAGCAGTTCTTC. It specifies CASWGAVHEQFF.

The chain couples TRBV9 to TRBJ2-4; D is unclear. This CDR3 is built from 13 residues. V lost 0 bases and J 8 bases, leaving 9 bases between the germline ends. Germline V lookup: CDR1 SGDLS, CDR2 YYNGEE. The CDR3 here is CASSVGFADIQYF. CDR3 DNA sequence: TGTGCCAGCAGCGTAGGGTTTGCGGACATTCAGTACTTC.

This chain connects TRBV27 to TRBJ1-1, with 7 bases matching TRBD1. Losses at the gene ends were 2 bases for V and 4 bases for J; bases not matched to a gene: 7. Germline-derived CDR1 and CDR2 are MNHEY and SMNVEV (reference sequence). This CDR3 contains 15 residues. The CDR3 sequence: CASSLRQGGGTEAFF. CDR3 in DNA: TGTGCCAGCAGTTTACGACAGGGAGGAGGCACTGAAGCTTTCTTT.

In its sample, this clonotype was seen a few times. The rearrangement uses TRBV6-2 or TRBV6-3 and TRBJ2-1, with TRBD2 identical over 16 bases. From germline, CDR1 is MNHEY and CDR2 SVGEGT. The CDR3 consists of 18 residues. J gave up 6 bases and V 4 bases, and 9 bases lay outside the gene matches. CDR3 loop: CASSFYPGTSGGANEQFF. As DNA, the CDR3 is TGTGCCAGCAGTTTCTACCCCGGGACTAGCGGGGGGGCCAATGAGCAGTTCTTC.

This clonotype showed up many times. CDR3 protein: CSVKTGSAGETQYF. CDR3 in DNA: TGCAGCGTTAAGACAGGGTCGGCCGGAGAGACCCAGTACTTC. The chain combines TRBV29-1 with TRBJ2-5; 7 positions agree with TRBD1. The germline CDR1 and CDR2 sequences are SQVTM and ANQGSEA. The CDR3 covers 14 residues. J lost 4 bases, V lost 5 bases, and 10 bases had no gene match.

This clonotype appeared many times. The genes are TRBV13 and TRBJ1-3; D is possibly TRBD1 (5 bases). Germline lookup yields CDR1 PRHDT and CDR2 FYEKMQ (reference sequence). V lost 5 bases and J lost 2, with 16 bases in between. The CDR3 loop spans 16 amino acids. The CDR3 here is CASSRLGDGTGNTIYF. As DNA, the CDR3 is TGTGCCAGCAGCCGACTAGGGGATGGGACTGGAAACACCATATATTTT. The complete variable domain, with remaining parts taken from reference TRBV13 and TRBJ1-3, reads AAGVIQSPRHLIKEKRETATLKCYPIPRHDTVYWYQQGPGQDPQFLISFYEKMQSDKGSIPDRFSAQQFSDYHSELNMSSLELGDSALYFCASSRLGDGTGNTIYFGEGSWLTVV.

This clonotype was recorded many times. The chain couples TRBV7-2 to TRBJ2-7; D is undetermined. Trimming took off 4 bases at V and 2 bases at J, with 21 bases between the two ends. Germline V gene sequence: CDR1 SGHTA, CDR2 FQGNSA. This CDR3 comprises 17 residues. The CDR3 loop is CASSSPVDDDRPYEQYF. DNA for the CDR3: TGTGCCAGCAGCTCTCCAGTGGACGACGATCGACCCTACGAGCAGTACTTC.

The CDR3 nucleotides are TGTGCCAGCAGCTTGCGAAGGACAGGGAACAATGAGCAGTTCTTC. This sequence encodes CASSLRRTGNNEQFF. The chain recombines TRBV5-6 with TRBJ2-1; 8 bases map to TRBD1. Germline V lookup: CDR1 SGHDT, CDR2 YYEEEE. CDR3 length: 15 residues. V was clipped by 1 base and J by 5 bases; unmatched bases: 5.

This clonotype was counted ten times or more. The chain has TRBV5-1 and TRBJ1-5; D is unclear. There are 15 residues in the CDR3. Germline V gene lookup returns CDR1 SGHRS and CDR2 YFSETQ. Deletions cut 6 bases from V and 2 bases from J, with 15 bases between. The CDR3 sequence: CASTCWREGNQPQHF. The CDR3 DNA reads TGCGCCAGCACTTGTTGGAGGGAGGGCAATCAGCCCCAGCATTTT. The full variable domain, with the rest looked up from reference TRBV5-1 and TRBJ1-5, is KAGVTQTPRYLIKTRGQQVTLSCSPISGHRSVSWYQQTPGQGLQFLFEYFSETQRNKGNFPGRFSGRQFSNSRSEMNVSTLELGDSALYLCASTCWREGNQPQHFGDGTRLSIL.

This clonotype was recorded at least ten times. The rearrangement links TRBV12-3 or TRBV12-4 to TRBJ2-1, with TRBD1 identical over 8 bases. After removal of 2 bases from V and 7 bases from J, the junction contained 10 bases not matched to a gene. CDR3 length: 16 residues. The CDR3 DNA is TGTGCCAGCAGTTTACCAGGGGGCGTTAATAGGAATGAGCAGTTCTTC. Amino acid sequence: CASSLPGGVNRNEQFF.

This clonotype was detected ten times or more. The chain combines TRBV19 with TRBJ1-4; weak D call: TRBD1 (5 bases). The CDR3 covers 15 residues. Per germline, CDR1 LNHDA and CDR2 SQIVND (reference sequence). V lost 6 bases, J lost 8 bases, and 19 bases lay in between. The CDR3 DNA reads TGTGCCAGTAGCCCCCGAGGCCCGGGGGGGGAAAAACTGTTTTTT. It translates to CASSPRGPGGEKLFF.

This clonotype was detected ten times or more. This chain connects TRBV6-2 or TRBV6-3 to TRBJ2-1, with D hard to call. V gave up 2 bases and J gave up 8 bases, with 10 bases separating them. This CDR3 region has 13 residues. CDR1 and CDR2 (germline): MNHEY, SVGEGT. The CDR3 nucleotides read TGTGCCAGCAGTTACGTACAGCGCGATGAGCAGTTCTTC. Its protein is CASSYVQRDEQFF.

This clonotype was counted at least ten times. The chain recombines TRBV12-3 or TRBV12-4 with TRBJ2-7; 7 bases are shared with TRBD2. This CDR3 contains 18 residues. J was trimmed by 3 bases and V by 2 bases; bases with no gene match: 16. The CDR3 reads CASSLKVFKSGGGYEQYF. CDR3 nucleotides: TGTGCCAGCAGTTTAAAAGTCTTTAAATCTGGCGGGGGCTACGAGCAGTACTTC.

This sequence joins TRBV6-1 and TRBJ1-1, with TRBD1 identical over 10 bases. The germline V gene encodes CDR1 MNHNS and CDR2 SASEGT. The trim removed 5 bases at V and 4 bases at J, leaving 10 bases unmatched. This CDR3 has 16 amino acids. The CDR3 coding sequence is TGTGCCAGCAGTCTCTTAACCGGGACAGGGGCCACTGAAGCTTTCTTT. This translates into CASSLLTGTGATEAFF.

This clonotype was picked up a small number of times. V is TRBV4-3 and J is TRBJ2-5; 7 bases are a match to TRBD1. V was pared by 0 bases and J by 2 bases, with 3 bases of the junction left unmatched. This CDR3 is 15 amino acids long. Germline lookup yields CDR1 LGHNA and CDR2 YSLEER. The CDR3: CASSQDRGQQETQYF. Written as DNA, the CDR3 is TGCGCCAGCAGCCAAGACCGGGGACAGCAAGAGACCCAGTACTTC.